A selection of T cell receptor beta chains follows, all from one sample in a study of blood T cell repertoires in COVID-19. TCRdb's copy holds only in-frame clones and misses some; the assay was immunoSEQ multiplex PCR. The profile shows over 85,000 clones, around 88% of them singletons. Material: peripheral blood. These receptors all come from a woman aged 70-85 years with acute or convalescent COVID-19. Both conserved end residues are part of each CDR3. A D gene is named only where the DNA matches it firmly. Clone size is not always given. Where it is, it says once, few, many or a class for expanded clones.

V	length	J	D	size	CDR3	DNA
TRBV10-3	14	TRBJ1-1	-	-	CAIMDGAIRAEAFF	TGTGCCATCATGGATGGGGCCATAAGGGCTGAAGCTTTCTTT
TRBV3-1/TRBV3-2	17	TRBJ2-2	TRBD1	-	CASSQEFGTGIFGELFF	TGTGCCAGCAGCCAAGAGTTCGGGACAGGGATTTTTGGGGAGCTGTTTTTT
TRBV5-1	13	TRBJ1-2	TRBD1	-	CASSLTGVGGYTF	TGCGCCAGCAGCTTGACAGGGGTCGGCGGCTACACCTTC
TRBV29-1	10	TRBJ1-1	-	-	CSALGAEAFF	TGCAGCGCCCTAGGCGCTGAAGCTTTCTTT
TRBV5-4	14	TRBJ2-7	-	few	CASSFRGSSYEQYF	TGTGCCAGCAGCTTTCGGGGTAGCTCCTACGAGCAGTACTTC
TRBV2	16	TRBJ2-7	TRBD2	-	CASSVLAGGPRTEQYF	TGTGCCAGCAGTGTATTAGCGGGAGGGCCGCGGACCGAGCAGTACTTC
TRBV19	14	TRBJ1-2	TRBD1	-	CASSLTRDRDGYTF	TGTGCCAGTAGTTTAACCCGGGACAGAGATGGCTACACCTTC
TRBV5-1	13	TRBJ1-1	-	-	CASSLFNPTEAFF	TGCGCCAGCAGCCTATTTAATCCCACTGAAGCTTTCTTT
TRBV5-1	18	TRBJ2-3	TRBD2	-	CASSETSGGARVTDTQYF	TGCGCCAGCAGCGAAACTAGCGGGGGGGCCAGAGTTACAGATACGCAGTATTTT
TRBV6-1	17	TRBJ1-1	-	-	CASSEWAGLVGNTEAFF	TGTGCCAGCAGTGAATGGGCAGGCCTTGTGGGGAACACTGAAGCTTTCTTT
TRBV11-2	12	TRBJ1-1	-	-	CASSEGGTEAFF	TGTGCCAGCAGCGAGGGTGGCACTGAAGCTTTCTTT
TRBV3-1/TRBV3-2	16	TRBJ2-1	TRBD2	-	CASSQEPGTRDNEQFF	TGTGCCAGCAGCCAAGAACCCGGGACTAGGGACAATGAGCAGTTCTTC
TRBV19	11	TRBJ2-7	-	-	CASSIEGEQYF	TGTGCCAGTAGTATTGAGGGTGAGCAGTACTTC
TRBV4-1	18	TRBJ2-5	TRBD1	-	CASSSKHNSGTGGETQYF	TGCGCCAGCAGCTCAAAACACAACTCCGGGACAGGGGGCGAGACCCAGTACTTC
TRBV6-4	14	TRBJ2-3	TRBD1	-	CASSQERGQDTQYF	TGTGCCAGCAGTCAGGAAAGGGGGCAAGATACGCAGTATTTT
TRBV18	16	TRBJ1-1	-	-	CASSPVKVWGNGEAFF	TGTGCCAGCTCACCGGTGAAAGTTTGGGGCAATGGTGAAGCTTTCTTT
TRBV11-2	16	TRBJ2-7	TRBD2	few	CASSSGLAGEFYEQYF	TGTGCCAGCAGCTCGGGACTAGCGGGGGAGTTCTACGAGCAGTACTTC
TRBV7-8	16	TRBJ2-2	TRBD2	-	CASKGTLAELTGELFF	TGTGCCAGCAAGGGGACGCTAGCGGAGCTTACCGGGGAGCTGTTTTTT
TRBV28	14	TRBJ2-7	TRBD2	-	CASSFDAGDYEQYF	TGTGCCAGCAGTTTTGATGCGGGAGACTACGAGCAGTACTTC